These T cell receptor beta chains were read from a single sample in a study of human T cells and chemical hapten exposure. In TCRdb, the reads were re-called with MiXCR into one record per CDR3 protein. The sample shows roughly 120,000 distinct CDR3 sequences, 8% to 9.5% of them seen only once. The specimen sequenced was whole blood. Source of these receptors: a human donor in good health. Some clones in this sample may be carry-over from other donors' samples. Each CDR3 is given with its conserved first and last residue. D genes are given only for firm matches. Clone size, where shown, is once, few, many, or a class for clones that have expanded.

d_call: .; v_call: TRBV7-9; j_call: TRBJ1-1; clone_size: .; cdr3_aa: CASSGTFFTEAFF; cdr3_nt: TGTGCCAGCAGCGGGACATTCTTTACTGAAGCTTTCTTT
d_call: .; v_call: TRBV29-1; j_call: TRBJ1-1; clone_size: few; cdr3_aa: CSVVSRLAENTEAFF; cdr3_nt: TGCAGCGTTGTGTCCAGGTTGGCAGAGAACACTGAAGCTTTCTTT
d_call: TRBD1; v_call: TRBV5-1; j_call: TRBJ1-1; clone_size: .; cdr3_aa: CASSLPGQGAEAFF; cdr3_nt: TGCGCCAGCAGCTTACCGGGACAGGGGGCTGAAGCTTTCTTT
d_call: .; v_call: TRBV5-4; j_call: TRBJ2-3; clone_size: .; cdr3_aa: CASSPGGSTDTQYF; cdr3_nt: TGTGCCAGCAGCCCTGGAGGGAGCACAGATACGCAGTATTTT
d_call: .; v_call: TRBV7-2; j_call: TRBJ1-6; clone_size: many; cdr3_aa: CASSPLGGSGPLHF; cdr3_nt: TGTGCCAGCAGCCCCCTGGGGGGCAGCGGGCCCCTCCACTTT
d_call: TRBD1; v_call: TRBV11-2; j_call: TRBJ1-6; clone_size: many; cdr3_aa: CASSRTAPGGAFNSPLHF; cdr3_nt: TGTGCCAGCAGCCGTACGGCCCCAGGGGGCGCGTTTAATTCACCCCTCCACTTT
d_call: .; v_call: TRBV18; j_call: TRBJ1-5; clone_size: few; cdr3_aa: CASSPVNSNQPQHF; cdr3_nt: TGTGCCAGCTCACCGGTTAATAGCAATCAGCCCCAGCATTTT
d_call: TRBD1; v_call: TRBV29-1; j_call: TRBJ2-3; clone_size: many; cdr3_aa: CSTTGTGVTDTQYF; cdr3_nt: TGCAGCACGACCGGGACAGGGGTCACAGATACGCAGTATTTT
d_call: .; v_call: TRBV19; j_call: TRBJ2-1; clone_size: many; cdr3_aa: CASRRDNYNEQFF; cdr3_nt: TGTGCCAGCAGGCGGGACAACTACAATGAGCAGTTCTTC
d_call: .; v_call: TRBV27; j_call: TRBJ2-3; clone_size: few; cdr3_aa: CASSLSQSTDTQYF; cdr3_nt: TGTGCCAGCAGTTTATCCCAAAGCACAGATACGCAGTATTTT
d_call: TRBD2; v_call: TRBV28; j_call: TRBJ2-3; clone_size: few; cdr3_aa: CASSFAPGTSGTNTDTQYF; cdr3_nt: TGTGCCAGCAGTTTTGCCCCGGGGACTAGCGGGACCAACACAGATACGCAGTATTTT
d_call: .; v_call: TRBV10-3; j_call: TRBJ1-5; clone_size: many; cdr3_aa: CAIGSGEGQPQHF; cdr3_nt: TGTGCCATCGGATCTGGGGAGGGTCAGCCCCAGCATTTT
d_call: TRBD1; v_call: TRBV19; j_call: TRBJ1-4; clone_size: .; cdr3_aa: CASSKQGSDEKLFF; cdr3_nt: TGTGCCAGTAGTAAACAGGGGAGTGATGAAAAACTGTTTTTT
d_call: .; v_call: TRBV27; j_call: TRBJ1-2; clone_size: few; cdr3_aa: CASSKDGNYGYTF; cdr3_nt: TGTGCCAGCAGCAAAGACGGTAACTATGGCTACACCTTC
d_call: TRBD1; v_call: TRBV25-1; j_call: TRBJ1-6; clone_size: few; cdr3_aa: CASRDRDNSPLHF; cdr3_nt: TGTGCCAGCAGGGACAGGGATAATTCACCCCTCCACTTT
d_call: .; v_call: TRBV7-2; j_call: TRBJ2-1; clone_size: few; cdr3_aa: CASSLVPGIFYNEQFF; cdr3_nt: TGTGCCAGCAGCTTAGTCCCCGGGATCTTCTACAATGAGCAGTTCTTC
d_call: TRBD1; v_call: TRBV7-9; j_call: TRBJ1-6; clone_size: many; cdr3_aa: CASSDDRASSYNSPLHF; cdr3_nt: TGTGCCAGCAGTGATGACAGGGCCAGCTCCTATAATTCACCCCTCCACTTT
d_call: TRBD2; v_call: TRBV10-3; j_call: TRBJ2-1; clone_size: many; cdr3_aa: CAISEGLAGRSLTFNEQFF; cdr3_nt: TGTGCCATCAGTGAAGGACTAGCGGGGAGAAGCCTAACCTTTAATGAGCAGTTCTTC
d_call: .; v_call: TRBV11-2; j_call: TRBJ2-1; clone_size: many; cdr3_aa: CASSSVSGYNEQFF; cdr3_nt: TGTGCCAGCAGCTCGGTTAGCGGCTACAATGAGCAGTTCTTC
d_call: TRBD2; v_call: TRBV6-2/TRBV6-3; j_call: TRBJ2-3; clone_size: few; cdr3_aa: CASKGGSGDRDTQYF; cdr3_nt: TGTGCCAGCAAAGGCGGGAGTGGAGATCGAGATACGCAGTATTTT
d_call: .; v_call: TRBV11-2; j_call: TRBJ2-5; clone_size: many; cdr3_aa: CASSDGLKGETQYF; cdr3_nt: TGTGCCAGCAGTGACGGACTAAAAGGAGAGACCCAGTACTTC
d_call: .; v_call: TRBV12-3/TRBV12-4; j_call: TRBJ1-2; clone_size: few; cdr3_aa: CASSSPGEGYGYTF; cdr3_nt: TGTGCCAGCAGTTCCCCCGGGGAGGGCTATGGCTACACCTTC
d_call: .; v_call: TRBV29-1; j_call: TRBJ2-3; clone_size: many; cdr3_aa: CSVETSSLGTDTQYF; cdr3_nt: TGCAGCGTAGAAACTAGCTCCCTCGGCACAGATACGCAGTATTTT
d_call: .; v_call: TRBV4-3; j_call: TRBJ1-3; clone_size: many; cdr3_aa: CASSQSNLGGDSGNTIYF; cdr3_nt: TGCGCCAGCAGCCAATCGAACCTGGGCGGGGACTCTGGAAACACCATATATTTT
d_call: TRBD1; v_call: TRBV6-2/TRBV6-3; j_call: TRBJ1-1; clone_size: many; cdr3_aa: CASSAGGRLIWAFF; cdr3_nt: TGTGCCAGCAGTGCAGGGGGCCGTTTAATCTGGGCTTTCTTT
d_call: TRBD2; v_call: TRBV20-1; j_call: TRBJ2-7; clone_size: .; cdr3_aa: CSARASGLSYEQYF; cdr3_nt: TGCAGTGCTAGGGCTAGCGGGCTCTCCTACGAGCAGTACTTC
d_call: .; v_call: TRBV12-3/TRBV12-4; j_call: TRBJ1-2; clone_size: .; cdr3_aa: CASSFRQEAHGYTF; cdr3_nt: TGTGCCAGCAGTTTCCGACAGGAGGCCCATGGCTACACCTTC
d_call: .; v_call: TRBV5-1; j_call: TRBJ2-6; clone_size: .; cdr3_aa: CASSFEGSASSGANVLTF; cdr3_nt: TGCGCCAGCAGCTTCGAAGGCAGCGCGAGCTCTGGGGCCAACGTCCTGACTTTC
d_call: .; v_call: TRBV29-1; j_call: TRBJ2-4; clone_size: many; cdr3_aa: CSTRLVGGNIQYF; cdr3_nt: TGCAGCACCCGACTAGTAGGGGGGAACATTCAGTACTTC
d_call: .; v_call: TRBV5-1; j_call: TRBJ2-7; clone_size: .; cdr3_aa: CASSLPRQYEQYF; cdr3_nt: TGCGCCAGCAGCTTGCCCCGACAGTACGAGCAGTACTTC
d_call: .; v_call: TRBV7-9; j_call: TRBJ2-7; clone_size: .; cdr3_aa: CASSLEGVGYEQYF; cdr3_nt: TGTGCCAGCAGCTTAGAGGGGGTGGGGTACGAGCAGTACTTC
d_call: .; v_call: TRBV9; j_call: TRBJ1-1; clone_size: many; cdr3_aa: CASSVAGSNTEAFF; cdr3_nt: TGTGCCAGCAGCGTAGCAGGCTCCAACACTGAAGCTTTCTTT
d_call: .; v_call: TRBV5-1; j_call: TRBJ2-7; clone_size: .; cdr3_aa: CASSFGDGSYEQYF; cdr3_nt: TGCGCCAGCAGCTTCGGAGACGGATCCTACGAGCAGTACTTC
d_call: TRBD1; v_call: TRBV29-1; j_call: TRBJ2-1; clone_size: many; cdr3_aa: CSVMTGRNEQFF; cdr3_nt: TGCAGCGTGATGACAGGGCGGAATGAGCAGTTCTTC